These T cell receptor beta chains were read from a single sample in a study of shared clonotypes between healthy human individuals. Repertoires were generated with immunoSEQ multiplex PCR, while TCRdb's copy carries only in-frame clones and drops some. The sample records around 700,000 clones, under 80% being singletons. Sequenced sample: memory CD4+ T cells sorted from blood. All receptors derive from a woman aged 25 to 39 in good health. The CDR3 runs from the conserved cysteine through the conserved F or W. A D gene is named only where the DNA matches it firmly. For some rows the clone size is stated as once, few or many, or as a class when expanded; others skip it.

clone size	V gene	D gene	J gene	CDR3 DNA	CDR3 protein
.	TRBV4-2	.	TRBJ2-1	TGTGCCACTCAGCCGAAGGTGGATGAGCAGTTCTTC	CATQPKVDEQFF
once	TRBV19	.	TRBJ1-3	TGTGCCAGTGGACAGAAAGGAAACACCATATATTTT	CASGQKGNTIYF
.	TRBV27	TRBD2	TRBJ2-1	TGTGCCAGCAGTTTATTAGGGAGCGGGAAGAACAATGAGCAGTTCTTC	CASSLLGSGKNNEQFF
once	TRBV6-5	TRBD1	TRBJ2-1	TGTGCCAGCAGAGAGAGGGGGACAGGTAGCAATGAGCAGTTCTTC	CASRERGTGSNEQFF
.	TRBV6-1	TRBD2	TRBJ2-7	TGTGCCAGCAGCTTACTAGCGGGAGGGCCCCACGAGCAGTACTTC	CASSLLAGGPHEQYF
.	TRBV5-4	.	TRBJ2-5	TGTGCCAGCAGGGCGGAAGAGACCCAGTACTTC	CASRAEETQYF
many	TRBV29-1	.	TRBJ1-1	TGCAGCGTGCGCAGGGTCAACACTGAAGCTTTCTTT	CSVRRVNTEAFF
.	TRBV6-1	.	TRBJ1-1	TGTGCCAGCCGGGAGGAGGTCCTACCACGGGCTTTCTTT	CASREEVLPRAFF
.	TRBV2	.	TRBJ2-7	TGTGCCAGCAGGGGAGGTAGACTGGCCTACGAGCAGTACTTC	CASRGGRLAYEQYF
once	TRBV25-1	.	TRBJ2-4	TGTGCCAGCAGCCAGGGTACGGCCAAAAACATTCAGTACTTC	CASSQGTAKNIQYF
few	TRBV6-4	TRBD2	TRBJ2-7	TGTGCCAGCAGTGACCTCCAGGGAGAGGGACTAGCGGGAGGGAGCTCCTACGAGCAGTACTTC	CASSDLQGEGLAGGSSYEQYF
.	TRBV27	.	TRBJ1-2	TGTGCCAGCGGGGCGGGAGGGGGGAGTTGGTCCTATGGCTACACCTTC	CASGAGGGSWSYGYTF
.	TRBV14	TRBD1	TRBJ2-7	TGTGCCAGCAGGCGACAGGGTCGAGGTTACGAGCAGTACTTC	CASRRQGRGYEQYF
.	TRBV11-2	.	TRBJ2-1	TGTGCCAGCAGCTTAGGTGGTGAGCAGTTCTTC	CASSLGGEQFF
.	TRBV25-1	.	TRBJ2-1	TGTGCCAGCGGACCGGCGGACAGTGGCAATGAGCAGTTCTTC	CASGPADSGNEQFF
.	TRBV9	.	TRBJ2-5	TGTGCCAGCAGCGAGGGTTGGGGGCTTGGGACCCAGTACTTC	CASSEGWGLGTQYF
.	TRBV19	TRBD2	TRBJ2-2	TGTGCCAGTACCCCAAAGGCGGGGCTAGCGGGAAAAACCGGGGAGCTGTTTTTT	CASTPKAGLAGKTGELFF
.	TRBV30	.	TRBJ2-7	TGTGCCTGGAGTGCCGATATCTACGAGCAGTACTTC	CAWSADIYEQYF
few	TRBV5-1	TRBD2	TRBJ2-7	TGCGCCAGCAGCTTGGGGGGACTAGCCTCCGAGCAGTACTTC	CASSLGGLASEQYF
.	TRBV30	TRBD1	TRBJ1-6	TGTGCCTGGAGTGTATACAGGGGGTCCTATAATTCACCCCTCCACTTT	CAWSVYRGSYNSPLHF
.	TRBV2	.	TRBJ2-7	TGTGCCAGCAGCGCCCGAATGGGGGGCTACGAGCAGTACTTC	CASSARMGGYEQYF
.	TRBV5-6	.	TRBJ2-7	TGTGCCAGCAGCTTGGCATCCGGGCCCCTCTCGGAGCAGTACTTC	CASSLASGPLSEQYF
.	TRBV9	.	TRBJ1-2	TGTGCCAGCAGCGTAGTGACAGGATTAACCGGTGGCTACACCTTC	CASSVVTGLTGGYTF
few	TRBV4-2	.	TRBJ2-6	TGTGCCAGCAGGGAAGGGATCTCTGGGGCCAACGTCCTGACTTTC	CASREGISGANVLTF
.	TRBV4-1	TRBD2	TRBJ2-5	TGCGCCAGCAGCCATGACGGGCGGGAGCTTCAAGAGACCCAGTACTTC	CASSHDGRELQETQYF
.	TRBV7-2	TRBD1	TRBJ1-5	TGTGCCAGCAGCTTAGTCGGGACAGGTATCAACCAGCCCCAGCATTTT	CASSLVGTGINQPQHF
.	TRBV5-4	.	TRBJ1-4	TGTGCCAGCAGCTTGTTTGATGAAAAACTGTTTTTT	CASSLFDEKLFF
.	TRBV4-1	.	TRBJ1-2	TGCGCCAGCAGCCAAGAAAGGTTTTGGGGCAGGAAAACAAATGGCTACACCTTC	CASSQERFWGRKTNGYTF
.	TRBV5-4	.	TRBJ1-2	TGTGCCAGCAGCTTGGTAGGTGGTGGCTATGGCTACACCTTC	CASSLVGGGYGYTF
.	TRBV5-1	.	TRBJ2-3	TGCGCCAGCAGCTCAAAGGGTGGAGGGGATACGCAGTATTTT	CASSSKGGGDTQYF
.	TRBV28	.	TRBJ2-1	TGTGCCAGCAGTTTTCACGGGGAAAATTACAATGAGCAGTTCTTC	CASSFHGENYNEQFF
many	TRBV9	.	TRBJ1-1	TGTGCCAGCAGCGTAGTCCAAGGGGGAAGAGGGACTGAAGCTTTCTTT	CASSVVQGGRGTEAFF
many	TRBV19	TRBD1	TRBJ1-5	TGTGCCAGTAGTGAACAGGGGGCAAATCAGCCCCAGCATTTT	CASSEQGANQPQHF
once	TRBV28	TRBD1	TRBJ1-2	TGTGCCAGCAGTAATAGGGACAGGGCCTCCGTTAACTATGGCTACACCTTC	CASSNRDRASVNYGYTF
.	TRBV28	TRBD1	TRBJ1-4	TGTGCCATCCAGACAGGGGGGCATGAAAAACTGTTTTTT	CAIQTGGHEKLFF
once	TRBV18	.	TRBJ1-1	TGTGCCAGCTCGAGATCTCAGACAGAGAACACTGAAGCTTTCTTT	CASSRSQTENTEAFF
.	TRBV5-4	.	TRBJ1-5	TGTGCCAGCAGCCCGGATCCGACGCAGCCCCAGCATTTT	CASSPDPTQPQHF
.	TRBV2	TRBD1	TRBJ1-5	TGTGCCAGCAGCACCGGGACAGGGGCTTATAGCAATCAGCCCCAGCATTTT	CASSTGTGAYSNQPQHF
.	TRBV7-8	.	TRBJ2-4	TGTGCCAGCAGCTTACGTCGCCCGGAGCGGGTCAGCAAAAACATTCAGTACTTC	CASSLRRPERVSKNIQYF
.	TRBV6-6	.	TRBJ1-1	TGTGCCAGCAGTTCGAGAAACACTGAAGCTTTCTTT	CASSSRNTEAFF
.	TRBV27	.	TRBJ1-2	TGTGCCAGCAGTCCAGTAGGGGGTGGGTATGGCTACACCTTC	CASSPVGGGYGYTF
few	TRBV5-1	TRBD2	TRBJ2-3	TGCGCCAGCAGCTTTCAGCGGGAGGGAGATACGCAGTATTTT	CASSFQREGDTQYF
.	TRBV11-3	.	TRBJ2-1	TGTGCCAGCAGCTCCCAGGCCTACAATGAGCAGTTCTTC	CASSSQAYNEQFF
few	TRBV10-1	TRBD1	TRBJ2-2	TGCGCCAGCAGTCGGGACAGCTCGAACACCGGGGAGCTGTTTTTT	CASSRDSSNTGELFF
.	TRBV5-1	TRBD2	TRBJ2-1	TGCGCCAGCAGCTTGGATCCGAGAGCGGGAGGGTCCCGGGAGCAGTTCTTC	CASSLDPRAGGSREQFF
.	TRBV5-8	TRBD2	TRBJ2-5	TGTGCCAGCAGGAGGGGACTAGCGGGAGAGACCCAGTACTTC	CASRRGLAGETQYF
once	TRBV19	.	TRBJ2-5	TGTGCCAGTAGTAATCGGCAGGCGGCGGGAGAGACCCAGTACTTC	CASSNRQAAGETQYF
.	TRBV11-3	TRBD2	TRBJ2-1	TGTGCCAGCAGCTTAGATATGACTAGCGGGAACGATGAGCAGTTCTTC	CASSLDMTSGNDEQFF